This record concerns one T cell receptor beta chain sequence. The clone's antigen remains unknown. There are no base qualities to consult, and no much larger clone falls within one base. According to the germline V gene, CDR1 reads KGHSH and CDR2 reads LQKENI. The CDR3 goes from the cysteine to the phenylalanine over 18 residues. This entry keeps only the CDR3 DNA: 54 bases, framed from base 1. V was cut back by 3 bases and J by 3 bases, leaving a gap of 23 bases between them. The data derive from a study of early T cells in non-severe SARS-CoV-2 infection (dated by TCRdb to the early 2020s). In the study overall: Because TCR sequencing relied on bulk RNA taken from unsorted whole blood, pairing of alpha and beta chains was not possible. Findings and caveats that apply to the study as a whole: VDJdb matching was skewed toward anti-spike CD8 responses, so virus-specific expansions were likely underestimated and private and CD4 specificities were missed.

Library prep was done by 5' RACE. The instrument was a NextSeq 500. To correct for sequencing error and PCR bias, the TCR library protocol tagged individual cDNA molecules with unique molecular identifiers. Both TCR alpha and beta chains were sequenced, and tight co-correlation was observed between alpha and beta sequence abundances in each sample. From the authors' description of their analysis: Decombinator V4 was used to perform V gene, J gene and CDR3 annotation of TCR sequences. Expanded TCRs were defined as changing significantly between any two time points under a Poisson model with p below 0.0001. TCR abundances were normalised to the total number of TCRs sequenced per sample and were expressed as counts per million. MAIT TCRs were defined by TRAV1-2 paired with TRAJ12, TRAJ20 or TRAJ33, and iNKT TCRs by TRAV10 paired with TRAJ18. VDJdb, accessed 1 November 2021, was searched for CMV, EBV and SARS-CoV-2 annotated TCRs, with TCRs annotated for multiple antigens excluded. TCRdb passed the public sequencing reads through fastp at Q25 and MiXCR, retaining productive beta sequences. Identical CDR3 proteins give one entry, which carries the most common genes and DNA. In this record, the V and J calls reflect TCRdb's handling and not the investigators' own analysis. Counted in this sample were 80,000 or so distinct CDR3 sequences; around 16% of them appeared once. Of the sample, roughly an eighth is held by the ten largest clones.

The study was a case-control design nested within a healthcare worker cohort in London, UK, with weekly nasopharyngeal swab PCR tests and blood sampling. Healthcare workers were recruited between 23 and 31 March 2020, during the week of the UK lockdown, and were followed weekly for up to about 15 weeks. The TCR comes from an adult who was a healthcare worker with PCR-confirmed SARS-CoV-2 infection or an uninfected control (not recorded which). The specimen was whole blood. The chain is encoded by TRBV18 joined to TRBJ2-5; the D gene is unclear. The sequence in DNA is TGTGCCAGCTCACCCGGATTAATAACCTCCCCCCCTAAAGAGACCCAGTACTTC. Its protein reads: CASSPGLITSPPKETQYF.